Following are 14 T cell receptor beta chains from one sample sequenced in a study of CD8+CD57+ T cells in acquired aplastic anemia. Genomic DNA templated the TCR beta VDJ and CDR3 profiling. From the reads, TCRdb called clonotypes with MiXCR, one entry per CDR3 protein. The table records some 240,000 distinct CDR3 sequences, approximately 35% of them present only once. The sample consisted of sorted CD4+, CD8+, or CD8+CD57+ T cells (not recorded which) from PBMCs. Source of these receptors: a human donor in good health, serving as a control.

In this sample, this clonotype turned up many times. The CDR3 sequence: CASSDRGLAGGFEQYF. The CDR3 coding sequence is TGTGCCAGCAGTGACAGGGGACTAGCGGGAGGTTTCGAGCAGTACTTC. This chain connects TRBV6-4 to TRBJ2-7; 15 bases agree with TRBD2. CDR1 is MRHNA, CDR2 SNTAGT, per germline. The CDR3 is 16 amino acids. The J segment lost 6 bases and the V segment lost 2 bases, leaving 5 bases of the junction unmatched.

The gene calls are TRBV12-3 or TRBV12-4 and TRBJ1-4, with D unresolved. Trimming took 3 bases from V and 8 from J, leaving 4 bases between them. The CDR3 totals 11 residues. CDR3 sequence (DNA): TGTGCCAGCAGTTTTCAGGAAAAACTGTTTTTT. Translating gives CASSFQEKLFF.

This clonotype was seen repeatedly, ten times or more. The V gene is TRBV6-1, the J gene TRBJ1-1; D unclear. This CDR3 spans 12 amino acids. CDR1 MNHNS and CDR2 SASEGT come from the germline V gene. Between the trimmed V and J ends, which lost 6 bases and 1 base, there was a span of 6 bases. CDR3 protein: CASRDPNTEAFF. CDR3 DNA sequence: TGTGCCAGCAGGGATCCGAACACTGAAGCTTTCTTT.

This clonotype was observed at least ten times. The CDR3: CASSYRGHTEAFF. CDR3 bases: TGCGCCAGCAGCTACAGGGGGCACACTGAAGCTTTCTTT. The rearrangement links TRBV5-1 to TRBJ1-1; 9 nucleotides line up with TRBD1. Germline V CDR1 and CDR2: SGHRS, YFSETQ. The trim removed 3 bases at V and 3 bases at J, leaving 0 bases unmatched. The CDR3 length is 13 residues.

The rearrangement joins TRBV7-2 to TRBJ2-7; tentative D call: TRBD2 (5 bases). The germline CDR1 and CDR2 sequences are SGHTA and FQGNSA. The CDR3 totals 14 residues. V was clipped by 6 bases and J by 9 bases, with 21 bases between them. The CDR3 DNA reads as TGTGCCAGCAGTGGACGGGGTTTGGGGTATGGGCAGTACTTC. It specifies CASSGRGLGYGQYF.

This clonotype was counted many times. J is TRBJ1-2 and V is TRBV7-9; D is perhaps TRBD1 (5 bases). Trimming shortened V by 2 bases and J by 3 bases, and 10 bases separated the two germline ends. The V gene's germline CDR1 is SEHNR and CDR2 FQNEAQ (reference sequence). The CDR3 has 14 residues. CDR3 sequence (DNA): TGTGCCAGCAGCTTACTTTGGGGGGACTATGGCTACACCTTC. Protein: CASSLLWGDYGYTF.

This clonotype was counted many times. The genes are TRBV6-1 and TRBJ1-5; D may be TRBD1 (5 bases). CDR1 is MNHNS and CDR2 is SASEGT in the germline V gene. This CDR3 is 12 amino acids long. The V and J ends lost 6 bases and 3 bases respectively, with 6 bases between them. CDR3 coding DNA: TGTGCCAGCAGGACAGACAATCAGCCCCAGCATTTT. Its protein is CASRTDNQPQHF.

Notes on this clonotype: Since a much larger clone is just one base distant, this may be a read error. V usage is TRBV20-1 and J usage is TRBJ2-1, with a tentative D call TRBD2 (6 bases). Germline lookup yields CDR1 DFQATT and CDR2 SNEGSKA (reference sequence). The CDR3 is made up of 18 amino acids. The CDR3 DNA is TGCAGTGCTAGCGTTTCGTCACACACCGGGAGAAACTACAATGAGCAGCTCTTC. This codes for CSASVSSHTGRNYNEQLF.

There are many counts of this clonotype. The gene calls are TRBV5-1 and TRBJ2-5; no reliable D call. The CDR3 consists of 13 residues. Trimming pared 4 bases from V and 2 bases from J, leaving 9 bases between. Germline CDR1 SGHRS, CDR2 YFSETQ. CDR3 sequence reads: CASSPAGQETQYF. The CDR3 region has the DNA TGCGCCAGCAGCCCCGCCGGTCAAGAGACCCAGTACTTC.

The CDR3 DNA sequence: TGTGCCAGCAGTTTATCGGGGACAGGGTCCGGAAACACCATATATTTT. Protein sequence: CASSLSGTGSGNTIYF. V and J are TRBV27 and TRBJ1-3, with 9 bases lining up with TRBD1. Germline values: CDR1 MNHEY, CDR2 SMNVEV (reference sequence). The CDR3 sequence is 16 residues long. J lost 4 bases, V lost 0 bases, and 4 bases had no gene match.

This clonotype was picked up many times. The genes are TRBV7-9 and TRBJ2-5; tentatively, D is TRBD2 (5 bases). V lost 6 bases and J lost 5, with 13 bases in between. This CDR3 comprises 13 residues. Germline values: CDR1 SEHNR, CDR2 FQNEAQ (reference sequence). CDR3 region: CASSRSGYETQYF. The DNA of the CDR3 is TGTGCCAGCAGTAGGTCGGGGTATGAGACCCAGTACTTC.

In this sample, this clonotype turned up many times. The rearrangement joins TRBV27 to TRBJ1-2; TRBD1 matches at 7 bases. CDR3 length: 14 residues. Germline trimming cut 6 bases from V and 2 bases from J; bases unmatched to any gene: 6. Germline V lookup: CDR1 MNHEY, CDR2 SMNVEV (reference sequence). The CDR3 DNA sequence: TGTGCCAGCAGCCGACAGGGTGCAAACTATGGCTACACCTTC. It is translated as CASSRQGANYGYTF.

The rearrangement joins TRBV5-1 to TRBJ1-1; D perhaps matches TRBD1 (6 bases). This CDR3 is 15 amino acids long. Per germline, CDR1 SGHRS and CDR2 YFSETQ. Trimming cost V 2 bases and J 4 bases, with 15 bases left between them. CDR3 nucleotides: TGCGCCAGCAGCTTTAATACAGGGTTAAGCACTGAAGCTTTCTTT. Protein sequence: CASSFNTGLSTEAFF.

The rearrangement links TRBV2 to TRBJ1-3, with D possibly being TRBD1 (5 bases). Trimming left V 6 bases short and J 0 bases short, with 9 bases between. In germline, CDR1 is SNHLY, CDR2 FYNNEI. The length of the CDR3 is 14 residues. CDR3 DNA: TGTGCCAGCAGCCAGACAGCCTCTGGAAACACCATATATTTT. This gives the protein CASSQTASGNTIYF. Full variable domain (rest looked up from reference TRBV2 and TRBJ1-3): EPEVTQTPSHQVTQMGQEVILRCVPISNHLYFYWYRQILGQKVEFLVSFYNNEISEKSEIFDDQFSVERPDGSNFTLKIRSTKLEDSAMYFCASSQTASGNTIYFGEGSWLTVV.